Following are 14 T cell receptor beta chains from one sample sequenced in a study of beta chain features in type 1 diabetes. Since all of the isolated RNA was reverse transcribed, expressed TCRB transcripts were what got sequenced. The repertoire was sequenced with immunoSEQ multiplex PCR; TCRdb's copy has only in-frame clones and lacks some. The sample has around 150,000 clones; roughly 8.1% are singletons. Sequenced input: central memory CD4+ T cells from blood. The receptors derive from a man aged 18 to 30 in good health.

This chain links TRBV11-3 with TRBJ2-1; D gene uncertain. Looked up from germline, CDR1 is SGHNT and CDR2 is YENEEA. CDR3 size: 14 residues. V lost 1 base and J 5 bases, leaving 9 bases between the germline ends. CDR3 in amino acids: CASSLGPENNEQFF. CDR3 bases: TGTGCCAGCAGCTTAGGCCCAGAAAACAATGAGCAGTTCTTC.

The count of this clone is one. The J gene is TRBJ1-4, the V gene TRBV9; D might be TRBD1 (6 bases). Germline V gene lookup returns CDR1 SGDLS and CDR2 YYNGEE. V dropped 0 bases and J dropped 8 bases, with 20 bases sitting between them. The CDR3 is 17 amino acids. In nucleotides, the CDR3 is TGTGCCAGCAGCGTAGATGGCCGGGGGGCCGGGCGGGAAAAACTGTTTTTT. This gives the protein CASSVDGRGAGREKLFF.

This clone was seen a few times. The genes are TRBV6-1 and TRBJ1-5; D perhaps matches TRBD1 (5 bases). V lost 1 base and J 6 bases, leaving 13 bases between the germline ends. Germline CDR1 and CDR2: MNHNS and SASEGT. The CDR3 has 15 residues. The CDR3 protein is CASSEGQGAVQPQHF. CDR3 DNA: TGTGCCAGCAGTGAAGGCCAGGGTGCTGTTCAGCCCCAGCATTTT.

The V call is TRBV4-3, the J call TRBJ2-7; 10 bases line up with TRBD2. The CDR3 runs to 17 residues. J was trimmed by 3 bases and V by 2 bases; bases with no gene match: 10. Germline values: CDR1 LGHNA, CDR2 YSLEER. CDR3 amino acids: CASSQSSFRTSGYEQYF. The CDR3 DNA reads TGCGCCAGCAGCCAATCGTCGTTTAGGACTAGCGGCTACGAGCAGTACTTC.

This sequence joins TRBV7-9 and TRBJ2-1; TRBD2 matches 15 bases. CDR1 and CDR2 from the germline V gene are SEHNR and FQNEAQ (reference sequence). After removal of 3 bases from V and 12 bases from J, the junction contained 6 bases not matched to a gene. The length of the CDR3 is 15 residues. The CDR3 region has the DNA TGTGCCAGCAGCTTCGGACTAGCGGGAGGGCCTGGGCAGTTCTTC. Residues: CASSFGLAGGPGQFF.

V and J are TRBV4-3 and TRBJ2-7, with D maybe TRBD1 (6 bases). The CDR3 consists of 15 residues. V was cut by 4 bases and J by 2 bases, with 15 bases left in between. CDR1 is LGHNA and CDR2 is YSLEER in the germline V gene. The CDR3 DNA is TGCGCCAGCAGCCCCTCGGACAGACTCACCTACGAGCAGTACTTC. Its protein is CASSPSDRLTYEQYF.

This clone has more than one count but fewer than ten. The V and J genes are TRBV28 and TRBJ1-5; D uncertain. V was pared by 5 bases and J by 6 bases, with 11 bases between. Germline loops: CDR1 MDHEN, CDR2 SYDVKM. The CDR3 is 13 amino acids. The CDR3 region is CASSRFAGQPQHF. DNA of the CDR3: TGTGCCAGCAGTCGATTTGCCGGTCAGCCCCAGCATTTT.

This sequence joins TRBV28 and TRBJ1-1; 7 bases match TRBD1. Germline lookup yields CDR1 MDHEN and CDR2 SYDVKM. The trim removed 1 base at V and 6 bases at J, leaving 8 bases unmatched. The CDR3 sequence is 15 residues long. The DNA of the CDR3 is TGTGCCAGCAGTTTATCCCCGACAGGGTTGTCTGAAGCTTTCTTT. Protein: CASSLSPTGLSEAFF. Using reference TRBV28 and TRBJ1-1 for the parts outside the CDR3, the full variable domain is DVKVTQSSRYLVKRTGEKVFLECVQDMDHENMFWYRQDPGLGLRLIYFSYDVKMKEKGDIPEGYSVSREKKERFSLILESASTNQTSMYLCASSLSPTGLSEAFFGQGTRLTVV.

V gene TRBV5-8 combines with J gene TRBJ2-3; 10 nucleotides agree with TRBD2. Trimming at V came to 4 bases and at J to 0 bases, leaving 8 bases not matched to a gene. CDR1 and CDR2 from the germline V gene are SGHTS and YDEGEE. This CDR3 is 17 amino acids long. The CDR3, as DNA: TGTGCCAGCAGCCCCGGGACTAGCGCCCCAAGCACAGATACGCAGTATTTT. Its translation: CASSPGTSAPSTDTQYF. Combining the CDR3 with reference TRBV5-8 and TRBJ2-3 gives the whole variable domain EAGVTQSPTHLIKTRGQQATLRCSPISGHTSVYWYQQALGLGLQFLLWYDEGEERNRGNFPPRFSGRQFPNYSSELNVNALELEDSALYLCASSPGTSAPSTDTQYFGPGTRLTVL.

This clone was picked up a small number of times. V and J are TRBV4-2 and TRBJ2-3, with 13 bases lining up with TRBD2. With V trimmed by 4 bases and J by 7 bases, 11 bases remained unmatched. The CDR3 loop spans 17 amino acids. Germline V gives CDR1 LGHNA, CDR2 YNFKEQ. CDR3 loop: CASSLDTSGGAANTQYF. For the CDR3, the DNA is TGTGCCAGCAGCCTTGATACTAGCGGGGGGGCCGCGAATACGCAGTATTTT.

This chain joins TRBV9 and TRBJ1-5; 8 nucleotides match TRBD1. The CDR3 sequence is 15 residues long. Germline-derived CDR1 and CDR2 are SGDLS and YYNGEE. The V and J ends lost 2 bases and 5 bases, in that order; junction bases with no gene match: 6. DNA for the CDR3: TGTGCCAGCAGCGTCGGACAGGGAGGGGATCAGCCCCAGCATTTT. Translated, it gives CASSVGQGGDQPQHF.

The V and J genes are TRBV7-2 and TRBJ2-6; TRBD1 agrees at 11 bases. With V trimmed by 5 bases and J by 2 bases, 11 bases remained unmatched. Germline V gene sequence: CDR1 SGHTA, CDR2 FQGNSA. The CDR3 covers 19 residues. The CDR3 is CASSPVGTGGSAGANVLTF. CDR3 bases: TGTGCCAGCAGCCCCGTCGGGACAGGGGGATCAGCTGGGGCCAACGTCCTGACTTTC.

This clone appeared a few times. The genes are TRBV5-4 and TRBJ1-5; D gene unclear. This CDR3 has 13 amino acids. Trimming removed 2 bases at V and 7 bases at J, with 10 bases between. Germline V CDR1 and CDR2: SGHNT, YYREEE (reference sequence). CDR3 bases: TGTGCCAGCAGCTTTGACGCAGGACAGCCCCAGCATTTT. Protein: CASSFDAGQPQHF. Filled out from reference TRBV5-4 and TRBJ1-5, the complete variable domain reads ETGVTQSPTHLIKTRGQQVTLRCSSQSGHNTVSWYQQALGQGPQFIFQYYREEENGRGNFPPRFSGLQFPNYSSELNVNALELDDSALYLCASSFDAGQPQHFGDGTRLSIL.

This clone was counted between two and nine times. The rearrangement links TRBV7-2 to TRBJ1-5; 8 bases map to TRBD1. V was clipped by 5 bases and J by 6 bases; unmatched bases: 9. This CDR3 contains 15 residues. CDR1 and CDR2 (germline): SGHTA, FQGNSA. This CDR3 reads CASSPQGAYTQPQHF. As DNA, the CDR3 is TGTGCCAGCAGCCCCCAGGGGGCCTATACTCAGCCCCAGCATTTT. The whole variable domain, filled in from reference TRBV7-2 and TRBJ1-5, reads GAGVSQSPSNKVTEKGKDVELRCDPISGHTALYWYRQSLGQGLEFLIYFQGNSAPDKSGLPSDRFSAERTGGSVSTLTIQRTQQEDSAVYLCASSPQGAYTQPQHFGDGTRLSIL.